This TCR beta chain stems from a study of PD-L1 blockade in urothelial cancer. In the study overall: Typically, measured as a median, blood samples had about 140,000 T cells. Study-level points and caveats: In blood sampled pretreatment, TCR clonality below the median predicted better survival.

Repertoires were generated with immunoSEQ multiplex PCR, while TCRdb's copy carries only in-frame clones and drops some. The data show 90,000 to 130,000 clones, roughly 90% seen once. The CDR3 extends over 15 amino acids. The V gene's germline CDR1 is MDHEN and CDR2 SYDVKM. V was pared by 6 bases and J by 7 bases, with 18 bases between. Of note for this clone: The antigen is unknown.

Sample time point: peripheral blood 6 weeks after treatment start. This sample comprised PBMCs, obtained around atezolizumab (anti-PD-L1) treatment. The V and J genes are TRBV28 and TRBJ1-4; possible D gene TRBD1, 5 bases. This TCR was sampled from a man aged 55 to 70 with urothelial cancer. The CDR3 region has the DNA TGTGCCAGCAGCACCGGGGGGGGGTCCGCTGAAAAACTGTTTTTT. This codes for CASSTGGGSAEKLFF.